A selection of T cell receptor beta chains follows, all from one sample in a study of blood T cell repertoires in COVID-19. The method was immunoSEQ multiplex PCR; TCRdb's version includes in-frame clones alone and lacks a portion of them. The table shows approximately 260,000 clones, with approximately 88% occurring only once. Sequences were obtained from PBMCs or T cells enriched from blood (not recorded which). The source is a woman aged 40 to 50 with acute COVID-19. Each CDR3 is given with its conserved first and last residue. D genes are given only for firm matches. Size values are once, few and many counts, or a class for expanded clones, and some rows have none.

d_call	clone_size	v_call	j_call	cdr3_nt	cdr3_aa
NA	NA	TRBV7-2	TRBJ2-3	TGTGCCAGCAGCTCCGCTAGCGGCAGGGGAGATACGCAGTATTTT	CASSSASGRGDTQYF
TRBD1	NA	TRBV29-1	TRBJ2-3	TGCAGCGGATGGACAGGAAGCACAGATACGCAGTATTTT	CSGWTGSTDTQYF
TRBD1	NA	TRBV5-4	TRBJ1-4	TGTGCCAGCAGCCTCTCATCAGGGGGCCAAGAAAAACTGTTTTTT	CASSLSSGGQEKLFF
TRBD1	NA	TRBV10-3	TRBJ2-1	TGTGCCATCAGTGATATCCGGGACAGGGGAGGCAATGAGCAGTTCTTC	CAISDIRDRGGNEQFF
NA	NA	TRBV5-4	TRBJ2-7	TGTGCCAGCAGCTTGGATCGCTACGAGCAGTACTTC	CASSLDRYEQYF
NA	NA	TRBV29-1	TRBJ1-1	TGCAGCGTTGCCCAGGTCTGGACTGAAGCTTTCTTT	CSVAQVWTEAFF
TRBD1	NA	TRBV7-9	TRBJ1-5	TGTGCCAGCAGCTTTAGTGGACAGGGGAATCAGCCCCAGCATTTT	CASSFSGQGNQPQHF
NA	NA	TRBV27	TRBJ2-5	TGTGCCAGCAGGCTGAGGGGGAAAGAGACCCAGTACTTC	CASRLRGKETQYF
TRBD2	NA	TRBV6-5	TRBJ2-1	TGTGCCAGCAGTTACGAGCCTAGCGGGAGTGGCAATGAGCAGTTCTTC	CASSYEPSGSGNEQFF
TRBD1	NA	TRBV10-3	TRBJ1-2	TGTGCCATCAGCCGGGACAGGGGTGATGGAAACTATGGCTACACCTTC	CAISRDRGDGNYGYTF
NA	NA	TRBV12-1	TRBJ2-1	TGTGCCAGCAGCTTTGCAAAGAATTGCGGGAGTTTCAATGAGCAGTTCTTC	CASSFAKNCGSFNEQFF
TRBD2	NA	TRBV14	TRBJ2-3	TGTGCCAGCAGCCCCCTTACTAGCGGGAGTGGTAATACGCAGTATTTT	CASSPLTSGSGNTQYF
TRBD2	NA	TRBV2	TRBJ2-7	TGTGCCAGCTTGCCCGGGACTAGCGGGAGTTCCCTCTACGAGCAGTACTTC	CASLPGTSGSSLYEQYF
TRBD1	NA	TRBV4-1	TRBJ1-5	TGCGCCAGCAGCCCCCCAACGGGGCAGGGGGGTCAGCCCCAGCATTTT	CASSPPTGQGGQPQHF
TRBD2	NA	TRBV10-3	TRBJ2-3	TGTGCCATCAGTGAGGGGGGGACTAGCGGAACTAGCACAGATACGCAGTATTTT	CAISEGGTSGTSTDTQYF
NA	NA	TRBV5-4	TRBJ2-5	TGTGCCAGCAGCTCAGGAACGTCAGGAGAGACCCAGTACTTC	CASSSGTSGETQYF
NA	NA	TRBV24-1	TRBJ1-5	TGTGCCACCAGTCGGGGTTATAGCAATCAGCCCCAGCATTTT	CATSRGYSNQPQHF
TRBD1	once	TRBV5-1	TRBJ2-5	TGCGCCAGCAGCTCCTTAACAGGGGGCGAAGAGACCCAGTACTTC	CASSSLTGGEETQYF
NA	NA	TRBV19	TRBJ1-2	TGTGCCAGTAGTATAATAGGGGACTATGGCTACACCTTC	CASSIIGDYGYTF
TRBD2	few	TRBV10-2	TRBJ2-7	TGCGCCAGCAGTGAGTCGACGCGGGAGAACGAGCAGTACTTC	CASSESTRENEQYF
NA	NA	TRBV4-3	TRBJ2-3	TGCGCCAGCAGCCCAGGGGCAGTCAGGTTTGATACGCAGTATTTT	CASSPGAVRFDTQYF
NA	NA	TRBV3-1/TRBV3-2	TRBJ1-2	TGTGCTAGCAGCCACGGGAGCTATGGCTACACCTTC	CASSHGSYGYTF
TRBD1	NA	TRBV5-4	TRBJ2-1	TGTGCCAGCAGCTTGCAGGGGGCGGGCGATGAGCAGTTCTTC	CASSLQGAGDEQFF
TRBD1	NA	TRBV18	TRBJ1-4	TGTGCCAGCTCGCCAGGGGGCCGAGAAAAACTGTTTTTT	CASSPGGREKLFF
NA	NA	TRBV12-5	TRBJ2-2	TGTGCTAGTGGGTCCCCACTAGAGACGAACACCGGGGAGCTGTTTTTT	CASGSPLETNTGELFF
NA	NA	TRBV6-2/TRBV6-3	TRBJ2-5	TGTGCCAGCAGTTATTCGATACGGCTAGCAGACCAAGAGACCCAGTACTTC	CASSYSIRLADQETQYF
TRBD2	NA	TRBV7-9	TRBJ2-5	TGTGCCAGCAGCTCAGCGGGAGTCCAAGAGACCCAGTACTTC	CASSSAGVQETQYF
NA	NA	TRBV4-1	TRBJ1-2	TGCGCCAGCAGCCAAGATCATGGCAGGGAGGAGGTCTATGGCTACACCTTC	CASSQDHGREEVYGYTF
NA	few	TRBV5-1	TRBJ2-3	TGCGCCAGCAGCTTGCAGGACATAAACACAGATACGCAGTATTTT	CASSLQDINTDTQYF
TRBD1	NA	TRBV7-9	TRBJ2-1	TGTGCCAGCAGCTTAGCAGGGGGCCATGAGCAGTTCTTC	CASSLAGGHEQFF
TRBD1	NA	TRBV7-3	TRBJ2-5	TGTGCCAGCAGCTCATCCCGGGACAGCGAAGAGACCCAGTACTTC	CASSSSRDSEETQYF
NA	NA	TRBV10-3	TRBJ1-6	TGTGCCATCAGTGAGTATCGCGGATTTACCCTCCACTTT	CAISEYRGFTLHF
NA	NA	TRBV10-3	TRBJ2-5	TGTGCCATCAGACTAGTGGGAACGGAGACCCAGTACTTC	CAIRLVGTETQYF
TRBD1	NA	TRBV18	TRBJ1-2	TGTGCCAGCTCACCAGGGACAGGGTCCTATGGCTACACCTTC	CASSPGTGSYGYTF
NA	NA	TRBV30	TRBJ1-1	TGTGCCTGGAGTGTAGGGTCAGGGGACACTGAAGCTTTCTTT	CAWSVGSGDTEAFF
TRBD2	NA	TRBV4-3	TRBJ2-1	TGCGCCAGCAGCGGGACTAGCGGGATGGTCGAGCAGTTCTTC	CASSGTSGMVEQFF
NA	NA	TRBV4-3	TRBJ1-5	TGCGCCAGCAGCCAAGAAAGTAACTTCAATCAGCCCCAGCATTTT	CASSQESNFNQPQHF
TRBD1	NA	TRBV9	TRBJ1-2	TGTGCCAGCAGCGAGGGGACAGGGTATTCCTTC	CASSEGTGYSF